This TCR beta chain was identified during a study of PD-L1 blockade in urothelial cancer. Study at large: Between 0 and 3 prior chemotherapy regimens had been given to patients.

Germline CDR1 and CDR2: SNHLY and FYNNEI. The CDR3 loop spans 15 amino acids. Unmatched junction bases numbered 11, after V lost 6 bases and J lost 5 bases. Specified time point: pretreatment peripheral blood. The number of samples from each patient was between 1 and 8, taken pretreatment and on-treatment. Here immunoSEQ multiplex PCR was the method, and the copy in TCRdb shows in-frame clones only, minus some. The repertoire holds tens of thousands of clones, around 83% seen once, with roughly 1.9% in the top ten. The chain employs TRBV2 and TRBJ2-5; 8 bases match TRBD1. The TCR sequence derives from a man in his sixties with urothelial cancer. Sequenced material: PBMCs, taken around atezolizumab (anti-PD-L1) treatment. The CDR3 DNA is TGTGCCAGCAGCCAAGGACAGGGCCGTAGGGAGACCCAGTACTTC. Translated: CASSQGQGRRETQYF.